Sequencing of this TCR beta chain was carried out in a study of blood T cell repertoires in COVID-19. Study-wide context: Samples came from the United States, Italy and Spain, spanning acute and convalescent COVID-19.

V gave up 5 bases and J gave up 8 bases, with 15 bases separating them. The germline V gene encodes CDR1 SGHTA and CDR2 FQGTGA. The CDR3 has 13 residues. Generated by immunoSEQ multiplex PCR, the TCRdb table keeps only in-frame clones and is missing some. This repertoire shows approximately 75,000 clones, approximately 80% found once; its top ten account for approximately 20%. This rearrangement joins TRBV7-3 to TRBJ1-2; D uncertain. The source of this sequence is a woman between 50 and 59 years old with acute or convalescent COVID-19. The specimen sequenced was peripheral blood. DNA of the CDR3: TGTGCCAGCAGCCCCTCATCGAGGAGGGGCTACACCTTC. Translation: CASSPSSRRGYTF.